This T cell receptor beta chain was profiled in a study of blood T cells in healthy people across ages. This clonotype was detected ten times or more. PCR was performed a second time for about 7 to 11 cycles using a sample-barcoded 5' primer and a J-beta primer mix. TCRdb analysed the 5' RACE reads with MiXCR anew, one entry per CDR3 protein. This table has more than 550,000 distinct CDR3 sequences, about a fifth appearing once. The CDR3 consists of 14 residues. The junction had 7 bases not matched to a gene; V was cut back by 7 bases and J by 4 bases. Caucasian individuals from Russia who were healthy and aged 6 to 90 acted as donors.

The gene calls are TRBV12-3 or TRBV12-4 and TRBJ2-4; TRBD2 aligns across 7 bases. This sequence originates from a man between 65 and 85 years old in good health. The sample comprised blood. In DNA form, the CDR3 reads TGTGCCAGCACTCTACGGGGGGTAAAAAACATTCAGTACTTC. Translating gives CASTLRGVKNIQYF.